This TCR beta chain was retrieved from a study of cytomegalovirus exposure and HLA in healthy donors. Germline CDR1 SNHLY, CDR2 FYNNEI. The V gene end was trimmed by 6 bases and the J gene end by 5 bases; junction bases not matched to a gene: 6. This CDR3 is built from 14 residues. Study observations and caveats: Researchers counted roughly 150 TCR beta chains as cytomegalovirus-associated. In a later analysis, HLA-C alleles had the fewest associated TCRs, DRB1 alleles the most.

Comment on this clone: Its target is unknown.

A multiplex PCR was run with 60 Vbeta primers and 13 Jbeta primers. The method was immunoSEQ multiplex PCR; TCRdb's version includes in-frame clones alone and lacks a portion of them. The table shows hundreds of thousands of clones, with 76% occurring only once. This clonotype originated in a man younger than 30 in good health and CMV-seronegative. The chain couples TRBV2 to TRBJ2-5; 10 bases match TRBD2. The specimen was PBMCs. The CDR3 nucleotides read TGTGCCAGCAGGAGCGGGAGGGGACCCGAGACCCAGTACTTC. Translated: CASRSGRGPETQYF.